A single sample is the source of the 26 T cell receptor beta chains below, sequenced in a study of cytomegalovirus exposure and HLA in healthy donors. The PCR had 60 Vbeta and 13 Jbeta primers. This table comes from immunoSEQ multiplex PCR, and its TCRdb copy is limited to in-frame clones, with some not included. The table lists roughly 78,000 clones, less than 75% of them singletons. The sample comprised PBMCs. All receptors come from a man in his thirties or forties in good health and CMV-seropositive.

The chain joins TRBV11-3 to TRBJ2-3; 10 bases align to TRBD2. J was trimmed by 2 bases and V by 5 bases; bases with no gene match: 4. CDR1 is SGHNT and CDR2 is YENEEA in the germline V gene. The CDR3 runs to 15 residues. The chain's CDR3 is CASSDTSGVTDTQYF. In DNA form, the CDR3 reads TGTGCCAGCAGCGATACTAGCGGGGTCACAGATACGCAGTATTTT.

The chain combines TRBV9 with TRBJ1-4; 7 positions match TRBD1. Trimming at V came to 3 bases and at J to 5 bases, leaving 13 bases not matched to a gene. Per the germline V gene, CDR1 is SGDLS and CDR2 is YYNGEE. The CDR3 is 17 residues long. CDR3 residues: CASSASSRGQINEKLFF. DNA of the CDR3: TGTGCCAGCAGCGCTAGTAGTCGGGGACAGATCAATGAAAAACTGTTTTTT.

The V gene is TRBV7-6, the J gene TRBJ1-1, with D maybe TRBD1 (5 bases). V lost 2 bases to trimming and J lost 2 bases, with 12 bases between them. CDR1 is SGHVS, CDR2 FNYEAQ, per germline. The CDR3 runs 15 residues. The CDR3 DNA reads TGTGCCAGCAGCTTACAGCCAGGGATCAACACTGAAGCTTTCTTT. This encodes CASSLQPGINTEAFF.

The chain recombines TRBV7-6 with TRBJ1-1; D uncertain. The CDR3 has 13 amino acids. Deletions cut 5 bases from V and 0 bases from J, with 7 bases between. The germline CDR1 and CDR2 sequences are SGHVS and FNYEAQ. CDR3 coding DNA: TGTGCCAGCAGCCCAAATTTGAACACTGAAGCTTTCTTT. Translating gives CASSPNLNTEAFF.

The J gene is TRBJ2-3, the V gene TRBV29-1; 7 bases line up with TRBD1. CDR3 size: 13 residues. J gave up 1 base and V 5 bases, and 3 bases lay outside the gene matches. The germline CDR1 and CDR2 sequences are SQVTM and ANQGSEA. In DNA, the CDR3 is TGCAGCGTTCGACAGGGTGGCACAGATACGCAGTATTTT. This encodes CSVRQGGTDTQYF.

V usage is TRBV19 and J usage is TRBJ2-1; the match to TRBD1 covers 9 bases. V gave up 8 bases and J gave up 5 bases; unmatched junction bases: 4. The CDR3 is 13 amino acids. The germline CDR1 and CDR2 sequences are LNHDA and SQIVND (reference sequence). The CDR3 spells CASSDRGHNEQFF. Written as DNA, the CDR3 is TGTGCCAGTTCGGACAGGGGCCACAATGAGCAGTTCTTC.

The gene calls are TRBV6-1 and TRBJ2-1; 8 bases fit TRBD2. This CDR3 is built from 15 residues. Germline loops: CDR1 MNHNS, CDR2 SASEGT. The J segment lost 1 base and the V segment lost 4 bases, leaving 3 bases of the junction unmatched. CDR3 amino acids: CASSGGGGSYNEQFF. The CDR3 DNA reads TGTGCCAGCAGTGGAGGCGGGGGGTCCTACAATGAGCAGTTCTTC.

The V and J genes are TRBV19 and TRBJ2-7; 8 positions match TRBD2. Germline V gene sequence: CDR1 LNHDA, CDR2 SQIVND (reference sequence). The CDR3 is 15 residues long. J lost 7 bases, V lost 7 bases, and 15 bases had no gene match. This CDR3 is CASTGLSGGPGEQYF. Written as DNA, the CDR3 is TGTGCCAGTACAGGACTCTCGGGAGGGCCGGGAGAGCAGTACTTC.

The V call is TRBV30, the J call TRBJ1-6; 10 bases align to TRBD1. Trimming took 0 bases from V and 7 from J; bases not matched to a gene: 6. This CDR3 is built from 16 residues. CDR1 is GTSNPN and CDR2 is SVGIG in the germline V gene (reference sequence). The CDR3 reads CAWSVPVTGGNSPLHF. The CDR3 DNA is TGTGCCTGGAGTGTACCTGTGACAGGGGGCAATTCACCCCTCCACTTT. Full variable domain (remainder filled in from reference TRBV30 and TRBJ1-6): SQTIHQWPATLVQPVGSPLSLECTVEGTSNPNLYWYRQAAGRGLQLLFYSVGIGQISSEVPQNLSASRPQDRQFILSSKKLLLSDSGFYLCAWSVPVTGGNSPLHFGNGTRLTVT.

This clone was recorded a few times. CDR3 bases: TGTGCCAGCAGCGGCGGCAGCAATGAGCAGTTCTTC. It specifies CASSGGSNEQFF. This chain connects TRBV5-6 to TRBJ2-1, with D hard to call. The CDR3 contains 12 residues. Between the trimmed V and J ends, which lost 4 bases and 6 bases, there was a span of 8 bases. Per germline, CDR1 SGHDT and CDR2 YYEEEE.

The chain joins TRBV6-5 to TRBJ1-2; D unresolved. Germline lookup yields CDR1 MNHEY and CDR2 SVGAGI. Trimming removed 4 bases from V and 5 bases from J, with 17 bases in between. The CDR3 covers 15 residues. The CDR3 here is CASSSRGRSGYGYTF. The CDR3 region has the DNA TGTGCCAGCAGTTCTCGAGGGCGGTCTGGGTATGGCTACACCTTC.

CDR3 nucleotides: TGTGCCAGCAGTAAGACCCGGGACAGGGCCAACGAGCAGTACTTC. Translating gives CASSKTRDRANEQYF. This chain joins TRBV6-5 and TRBJ2-5; TRBD1 matches 9 bases. The tail of the sequence fits TRBJ2-7 better, so the J call may be wrong. The CDR3 has 15 residues. Germline loops: CDR1 MNHEY, CDR2 SVGAGI.

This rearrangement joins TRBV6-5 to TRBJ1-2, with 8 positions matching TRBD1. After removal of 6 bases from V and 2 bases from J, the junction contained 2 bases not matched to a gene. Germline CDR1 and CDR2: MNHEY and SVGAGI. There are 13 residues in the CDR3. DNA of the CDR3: TGTGCCAGCAGACGACAGGGGAACTATGGCTACACCTTC. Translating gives CASRRQGNYGYTF.

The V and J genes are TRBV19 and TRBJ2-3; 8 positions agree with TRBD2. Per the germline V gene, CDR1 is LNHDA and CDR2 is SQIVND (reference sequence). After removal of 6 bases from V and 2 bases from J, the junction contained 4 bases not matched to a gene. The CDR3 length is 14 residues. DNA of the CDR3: TGTGCCAGTAGACCTAGCGGGCACACAGATACGCAGTATTTT. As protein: CASRPSGHTDTQYF.

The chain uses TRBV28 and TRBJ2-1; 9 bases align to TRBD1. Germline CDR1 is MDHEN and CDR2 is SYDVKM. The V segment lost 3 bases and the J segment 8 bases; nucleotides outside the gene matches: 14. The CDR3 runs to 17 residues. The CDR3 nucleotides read TGTGCCAGCAGTTTCTTATCACCGGGACAGGGATCCGATGAGCAGTTCTTC. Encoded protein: CASSFLSPGQGSDEQFF.

This CDR3 reads CASSLDPTGGVGGLPYF. The CDR3 region has the DNA TGTGCCAGCAGCTTAGATCCGACAGGGGGCGTTGGGGGTTTACCGTATTTT. The chain uses TRBV13 and TRBJ2-3; 10 positions match TRBD1. The CDR3 has 17 amino acids. Germline V gene data show CDR1 as PRHDT and CDR2 as FYEKMQ (reference sequence). Germline trimming cut 1 base from V and 14 bases from J; bases unmatched to any gene: 18.

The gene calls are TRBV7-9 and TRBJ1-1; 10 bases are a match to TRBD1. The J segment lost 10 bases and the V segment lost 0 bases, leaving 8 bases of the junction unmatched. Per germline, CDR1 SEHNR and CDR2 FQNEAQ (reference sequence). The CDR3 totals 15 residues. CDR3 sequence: CASSLAGQGTSRAFF. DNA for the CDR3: TGTGCCAGCAGCTTAGCGGGACAGGGGACATCCCGAGCTTTCTTT.

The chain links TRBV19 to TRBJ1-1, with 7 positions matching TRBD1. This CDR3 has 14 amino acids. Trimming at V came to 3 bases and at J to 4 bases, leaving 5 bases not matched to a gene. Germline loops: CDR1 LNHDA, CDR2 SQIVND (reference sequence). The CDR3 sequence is CASSMRRGLTEAFF. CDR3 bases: TGTGCCAGTAGTATGAGAAGGGGGCTCACTGAAGCTTTCTTT.

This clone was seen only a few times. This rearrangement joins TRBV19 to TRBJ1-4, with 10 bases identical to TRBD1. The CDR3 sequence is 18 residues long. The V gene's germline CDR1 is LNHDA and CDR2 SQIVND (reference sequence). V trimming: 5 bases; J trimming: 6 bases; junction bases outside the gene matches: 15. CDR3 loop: CASSDSGTGVISDEKLFF. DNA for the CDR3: TGTGCCAGTAGTGACTCCGGGACAGGGGTTATTTCGGATGAAAAACTGTTTTTT.

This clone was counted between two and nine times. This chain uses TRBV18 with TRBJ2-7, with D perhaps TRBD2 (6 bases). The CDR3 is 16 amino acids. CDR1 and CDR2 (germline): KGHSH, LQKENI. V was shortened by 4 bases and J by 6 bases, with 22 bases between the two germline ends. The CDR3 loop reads CASSQSPPGAGSEQYF. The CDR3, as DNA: TGTGCCAGCTCACAATCACCTCCGGGAGCCGGGTCCGAGCAGTACTTC.

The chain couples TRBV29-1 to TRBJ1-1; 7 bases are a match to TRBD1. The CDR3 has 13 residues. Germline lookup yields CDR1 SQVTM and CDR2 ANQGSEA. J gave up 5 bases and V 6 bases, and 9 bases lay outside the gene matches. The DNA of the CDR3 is TGCAGCGTGGTGGGACAGATGGGGACTGAAGCTTTCTTT. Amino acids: CSVVGQMGTEAFF.

The CDR3 loop reads CASSPRQGAVYGYTF. In DNA form, the CDR3 reads TGTGCCAGCTCACCACGGCAGGGGGCCGTCTATGGCTACACCTTC. The rearrangement links TRBV18 to TRBJ1-2; 8 nucleotides agree with TRBD1. This CDR3 is built from 15 residues. Per germline, CDR1 KGHSH and CDR2 LQKENI. V gave up 1 base and J gave up 4 bases; unmatched junction bases: 5.

CDR3 nucleotides: TGTGCCAGCAGCTTGGGACAGTCTAGTTACGAGCAGTACTTC. Translating gives CASSLGQSSYEQYF. This chain uses TRBV7-8 with TRBJ2-7; TRBD1 matches 7 bases. The CDR3 is 14 amino acids. Trimming took 3 bases from V and 4 from J; bases not matched to a gene: 6. Looked up from germline, CDR1 is SGHVS and CDR2 is FQNEAQ. The variable domain in full, with the rest retrieved from reference TRBV7-8 and TRBJ2-7, is GAGVSQSPRYKVAKRGQDVALRCDPISGHVSLFWYQQALGQGPEFLTYFQNEAQLDKSGLPSDRFFAERPEGSVSTLKIQRTQQEDSAVYLCASSLGQSSYEQYFGPGTRLTVT.

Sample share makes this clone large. In nucleotides, the CDR3 is TGTGCCAGCAGTCCCGGGACTCCAAGAGATACGCAGTATTTT. Amino acid sequence: CASSPGTPRDTQYF. The gene calls are TRBV6-5 and TRBJ2-3, with D possibly TRBD2 on 6 matching bases. Germline V lookup: CDR1 MNHEY, CDR2 SVGAGI. CDR3 length: 14 amino acids. V shed 5 bases and J shed 5 bases, with 14 bases lying between them.

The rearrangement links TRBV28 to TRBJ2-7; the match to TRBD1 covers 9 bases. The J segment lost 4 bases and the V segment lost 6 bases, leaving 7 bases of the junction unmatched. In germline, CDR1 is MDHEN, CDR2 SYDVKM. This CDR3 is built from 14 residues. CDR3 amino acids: CASSQQGALYEQYF. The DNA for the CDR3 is TGTGCCAGCAGCCAACAGGGGGCGCTTTACGAGCAGTACTTC.

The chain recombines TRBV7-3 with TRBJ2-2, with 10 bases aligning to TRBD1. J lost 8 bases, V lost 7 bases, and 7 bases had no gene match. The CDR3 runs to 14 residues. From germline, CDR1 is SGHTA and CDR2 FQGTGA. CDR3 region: CASTPDRGRGELFF. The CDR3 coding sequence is TGTGCCAGCACCCCCGACAGGGGGCGTGGGGAGCTGTTTTTT. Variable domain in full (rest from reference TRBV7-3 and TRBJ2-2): GAGVSQTPSNKVTEKGKYVELRCDPISGHTALYWYRQSLGQGPEFLIYFQGTGAADDSGLPNDRFFAVRPEGSVSTLKIQRTERGDSAVYLCASTPDRGRGELFFGEGSRLTVL.